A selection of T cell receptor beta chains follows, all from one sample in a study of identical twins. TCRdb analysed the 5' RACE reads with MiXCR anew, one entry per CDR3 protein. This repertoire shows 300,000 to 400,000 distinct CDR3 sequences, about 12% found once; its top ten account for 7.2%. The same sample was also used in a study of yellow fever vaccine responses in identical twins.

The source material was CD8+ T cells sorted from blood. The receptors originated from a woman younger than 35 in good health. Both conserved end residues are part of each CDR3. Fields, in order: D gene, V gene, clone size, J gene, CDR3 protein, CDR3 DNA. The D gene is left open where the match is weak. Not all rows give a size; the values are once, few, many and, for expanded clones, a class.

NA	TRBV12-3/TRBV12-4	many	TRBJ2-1	CASSKTAPIEDNEQFF	TGTGCCAGCAGTAAGACAGCTCCAATCGAGGACAATGAGCAGTTCTTC
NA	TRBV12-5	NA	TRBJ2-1	CASGLGGTEQFF	TGTGCTAGTGGTTTGGGGGGGACCGAGCAGTTCTTC
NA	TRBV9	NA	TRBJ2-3	CASSDGTFVDTQYF	TGTGCCAGCAGCGATGGGACTTTCGTCGATACGCAGTATTTT
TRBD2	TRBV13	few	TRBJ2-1	CASSWTSGGAGNEQFF	TGTGCCAGCAGCTGGACTAGCGGGGGGGCTGGAAATGAGCAGTTCTTC
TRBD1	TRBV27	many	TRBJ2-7	CASSMTGFEQYF	TGTGCCAGCAGTATGACAGGGTTCGAGCAGTACTTC
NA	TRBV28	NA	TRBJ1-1	CASSSRGTEAFF	TGTGCCAGCAGTTCCCGAGGAACTGAAGCTTTCTTT
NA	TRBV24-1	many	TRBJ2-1	CATSATPANHNEQFF	TGTGCCACCAGTGCAACACCCGCCAACCACAATGAGCAGTTCTTC
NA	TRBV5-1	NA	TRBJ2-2	CASSLLEANTGELFF	TGCGCCAGCAGCTTGCTCGAGGCGAACACCGGGGAGCTGTTTTTT
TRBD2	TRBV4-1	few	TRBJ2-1	CASSQTGTSGEGFYNEQFF	TGCGCCAGCAGCCAAACCGGGACTAGCGGAGAGGGGTTCTACAATGAGCAGTTCTTC
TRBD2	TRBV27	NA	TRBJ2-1	CASIRTSGTRYNEQFF	TGTGCCAGCATACGGACTAGCGGGACGAGATACAATGAGCAGTTCTTC
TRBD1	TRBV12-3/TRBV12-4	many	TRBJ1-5	CASRSTGTANQPQHF	TGTGCCAGCAGATCAACCGGGACAGCTAATCAGCCCCAGCATTTT
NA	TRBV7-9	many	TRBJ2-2	CASSYRATGELFF	TGTGCCAGCAGTTACAGGGCCACCGGGGAGCTGTTTTTT
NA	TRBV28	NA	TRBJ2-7	CASRATDSSYEQYF	TGTGCCAGCAGGGCTACGGACAGCTCCTACGAGCAGTACTTC
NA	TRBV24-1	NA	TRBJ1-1	CATSAPGDTEAFF	TGTGCCACCAGTGCTCCAGGGGACACTGAAGCTTTCTTT
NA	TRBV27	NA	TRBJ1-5	CASSLTGTESQPQHF	TGTGCCAGCAGTCTGACCGGGACCGAGTCCCAGCCCCAGCATTTT
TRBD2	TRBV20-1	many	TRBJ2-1	CSARRGLADQHNEQFF	TGCAGTGCTAGACGCGGACTAGCGGACCAACACAATGAGCAGTTCTTC
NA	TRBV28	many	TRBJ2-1	CASSLLTPYNEQFF	TGTGCCAGCAGTTTATTGACACCGTACAATGAGCAGTTCTTC
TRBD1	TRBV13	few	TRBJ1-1	CASSLGQGATEAFF	TGTGCCAGCAGCCTGGGACAGGGGGCCACTGAAGCTTTCTTT